This paragraph covers one T cell receptor (beta chain) sequence. This CDR3 region has 15 residues. Germline V gene data show CDR1 as SNHLY and CDR2 as FYNNEI. V was cut by 3 bases and J by 0 bases, with 12 bases left in between. This entry belongs to a study of T cell responses to AZD1222 COVID-19 vaccine. Clones were sequenced by immunoSEQ multiplex PCR, and TCRdb holds only the in-frame ones, with some missing. The data show some 150,000 clones, with 70% to 90% seen just once and 2% to 2.5% held by the top ten. This TCR came from an adult in good health. The sequences come from peripheral blood, collected on day 0 of AZD1222 vaccination. The chain is built from TRBV2 and TRBJ2-7, with a possible D match to TRBD1 (6 bases). CDR3 DNA sequence: TGTGCCAGCAGTGATTCGCAGGGGTTCTCCTACGAGCAGTACTTC. Translated, it gives CASSDSQGFSYEQYF.